Presented here are 21 T cell receptor beta chains from one specimen sequenced in a study of blood T cell repertoires in COVID-19 (dated by TCRdb to 2020 to 2022). Library construction relied on the immunoSEQ multiplex PCR assay. This immuneACCESS table, as held by TCRdb, lists in-frame sequences with V and J called but not all clones. Of the missing ones, under half trace to an unresolved V gene in checked studies; the others have no known cause. In this sample the table shows several thousand clones, 75% to 95% of which occur a single time. The top ten hold approximately 3.8% of the sample. The sequenced sample was peripheral blood. Receptors originate from a woman in her forties or fifties with active COVID-19.

J is TRBJ1-6 and V is TRBV27; 7 bases are a match to TRBD1. The CDR3 has 12 amino acids. J was trimmed by 14 bases and V by 3 bases; bases with no gene match: 4. The germline V gene encodes CDR1 MNHEY and CDR2 SMNVEV (reference sequence). The CDR3 nucleotides read TGTGCCAGCAGTTTGACCGGGACAGCCCTCCACTTT. As protein: CASSLTGTALHF.

The rearrangement links TRBV6-8 to TRBJ2-7; 9 bases fit TRBD2. CDR1 is MNHGY and CDR2 is SAAAGT in the germline V gene. J gave up 6 bases and V 8 bases, and 23 bases lay outside the gene matches. CDR3 length: 18 amino acids. As DNA, the CDR3 is TGTGCCAGCCTCAAGCGGGGGGCGGACCCAGACGGGTTACCCGAGCAGTACTTC. Residues: CASLKRGADPDGLPEQYF.

The genes are TRBV2 and TRBJ2-1; D remains ambiguous. V lost 1 base to trimming and J lost 2 bases, with 6 bases between them. The CDR3 contains 14 residues. CDR1 and CDR2 from the germline V gene are SNHLY and FYNNEI. The CDR3 reads CASSEVKTYNEQFF. The CDR3, as DNA: TGTGCCAGCAGTGAAGTAAAAACCTACAATGAGCAGTTCTTC.

The genes are TRBV5-1 and TRBJ1-1; 10 bases fit TRBD1. CDR1 and CDR2 from the germline V gene are SGHRS and YFSETQ. The length of the CDR3 is 15 residues. With 3 bases clipped from V and 1 base from J, the junction kept 3 bases outside the gene matches. The CDR3: CASSWGDRGNTEAFF. CDR3 DNA sequence: TGCGCCAGCAGCTGGGGGGACAGGGGGAACACTGAAGCTTTCTTT.

V usage is TRBV5-1 and J usage is TRBJ2-7; 12 nucleotides line up with TRBD2. Germline lookup yields CDR1 SGHRS and CDR2 YFSETQ. The CDR3 has 16 amino acids. V shed 4 bases, J shed 5 bases, and the junction held 10 bases outside the gene matches. This chain's CDR3 is CASSPDLTSGSHEQYF. The DNA of the CDR3 is TGCGCCAGCAGCCCGGATTTGACTAGCGGGAGCCACGAGCAGTACTTC.

This sequence joins TRBV7-2 and TRBJ1-5; perhaps TRBD1 as D (6 bases). This CDR3 spans 12 amino acids. The germline V gene has CDR1 SGHTA and CDR2 FQGNSA. V was trimmed by 6 bases and J by 5 bases, leaving 8 bases between them. The CDR3 DNA follows: TGTGCCAGCAGTTACAGGGATCAGCCCCAGCATTTT. As protein: CASSYRDQPQHF.

This sequence joins TRBV2 and TRBJ2-2; the D gene is possibly TRBD1 (6 bases). V was trimmed by 6 bases and J by 6 bases, leaving 11 bases between them. Germline loops: CDR1 SNHLY, CDR2 FYNNEI. The CDR3 contains 13 residues. The CDR3 nucleotides are TGTGCCAGCAGGGAAACAGGGTCCGGGGAGCTGTTTTTT. This codes for CASRETGSGELFF.

The chain uses TRBV6-6 and TRBJ1-2; TRBD1 agrees at 7 bases. Looked up from germline, CDR1 is MNHNY and CDR2 is SVGAGI (reference sequence). V lost 7 bases to trimming and J lost 6 bases; unmatched junction nucleotides: 8. The CDR3 runs 13 residues. CDR3 residues: CASTLRGGHGYTF. Written as DNA, the CDR3 is TGTGCCAGCACTTTGAGAGGGGGCCATGGCTACACCTTC.

This clone appeared a single time. V gene TRBV10-1 combines with J gene TRBJ2-1; 8 bases match TRBD2. Germline trimming cut 3 bases from V and 5 bases from J; bases unmatched to any gene: 3. CDR1 is WNHNN and CDR2 is SYGVQD in the germline V gene (reference sequence). The CDR3 is 14 residues long. The CDR3 is CASSDGREDNEQFF. In DNA, the CDR3 is TGCGCCAGCAGTGATGGGCGGGAGGACAATGAGCAGTTCTTC.

This clone has just a few counts. V usage is TRBV6-5 and J usage is TRBJ1-1; no reliable D call. The CDR3 runs to 15 residues. CDR1 is MNHEY and CDR2 is SVGAGI in the germline V gene. V shed 0 bases and J shed 3 bases, with 11 bases lying between them. The CDR3 DNA reads TGTGCCAGCAGTTACTCTAAGGAGTCGGACACTGAAGCTTTCTTT. Protein product: CASSYSKESDTEAFF.

The V call is TRBV27, the J call TRBJ1-2; possibly TRBD1 for D (6 bases). The CDR3 runs to 12 residues. V was trimmed by 11 bases and J by 7 bases, leaving 17 bases between them. CDR1 and CDR2 (germline): MNHEY, SMNVEV (reference sequence). The CDR3 spells CASKGGGRGYTF. The CDR3 DNA reads TGTGCCTCAAAGGGGGGGGGTCGTGGCTACACCTTC.

The chain links TRBV10-3 to TRBJ2-3; possible D gene TRBD1, 6 bases. Germline V gene data show CDR1 as ENHRY and CDR2 as SYGVKD. The CDR3 covers 13 residues. Trimming cost V 8 bases and J 4 bases, with 13 bases left between them. This CDR3 is CAIAQGSSDTQYF. The CDR3 DNA is TGTGCCATCGCCCAGGGGAGCTCAGATACGCAGTATTTT.

This chain uses TRBV25-1 with TRBJ2-7; D is unresolved. This CDR3 comprises 15 residues. The germline V gene has CDR1 MGHDK and CDR2 SYGVNS. V lost 0 bases and J lost 0, with 9 bases in between. The CDR3 is CASSEYLSDSYEQYF. In DNA form, the CDR3 reads TGTGCCAGCAGTGAATATCTGTCAGACTCCTACGAGCAGTACTTC.

V gene TRBV6-5 combines with J gene TRBJ2-5, with D maybe TRBD1 (5 bases). The CDR3 contains 14 residues. CDR1 and CDR2 (germline): MNHEY, SVGAGI. The germline V and J ends were trimmed by 2 bases and 3 bases, with 10 bases remaining between them. CDR3 nucleotides: TGTGCCAGCAGTTACGGGGCCAGAGAAGAGACCCAGTACTTC. Residues: CASSYGAREETQYF.

The rearrangement uses TRBV6-6 and TRBJ2-2, with D possibly TRBD2 on 7 matching bases. Germline V CDR1 and CDR2: MNHNY, SVGAGI (reference sequence). The V and J ends lost 2 bases and 3 bases respectively, with 13 bases between them. The CDR3 is 16 residues long. The CDR3 DNA is TGTGCCAGCAGTTACCCAGGGGAGGGTGACACCGGGGAGCTGTTTTTT. It encodes CASSYPGEGDTGELFF.

The CDR3 nucleotides are TGTGCCAGCAACCCAACCGGGACAGTTTCTTTGGGGCCCACAGATACGCAGTATTTT. It is translated as CASNPTGTVSLGPTDTQYF. J is TRBJ2-3 and V is TRBV14; 7 bases fit TRBD1. Germline loops: CDR1 SGHDN, CDR2 FVKESK. The CDR3 is made up of 19 amino acids. V gave up 7 bases and J gave up 2 bases; unmatched junction bases: 21.

V gene TRBV14 combines with J gene TRBJ2-7; TRBD1 aligns across 8 bases. This CDR3 comprises 15 residues. Germline V gives CDR1 SGHDN, CDR2 FVKESK. With V trimmed by 4 bases and J by 3 bases, 8 bases remained unmatched. Here the CDR3 DNA reads TGTGCCAGCAGCCGTGGACAGGGTAGCTACTACGAGCAGTACTTC. This encodes CASSRGQGSYYEQYF.

V and J are TRBV7-9 and TRBJ1-2, with 8 bases fitting TRBD1. CDR1 and CDR2 (germline): SEHNR, FQNEAQ (reference sequence). There are 15 residues in the CDR3. Trimming removed 5 bases from V and 8 bases from J; junction bases left unmatched: 13. The CDR3 loop is CASSTDREKTKGYTF. CDR3 DNA sequence: TGTGCCAGCAGCACGGACAGGGAAAAAACTAAGGGCTACACCTTC.

The chain is built from TRBV27 and TRBJ1-6; 12 nucleotides align to TRBD1. CDR1 and CDR2 (germline): MNHEY, SMNVEV (reference sequence). Unmatched junction bases numbered 13, after V lost 8 bases and J lost 8 bases. The CDR3 consists of 17 residues. Written as DNA, the CDR3 is TGTGCCAGCGGAAAAATGGGACAGGGGGCGTCAGATTCACCCCTCCACTTT. Residues: CASGKMGQGASDSPLHF.

J is TRBJ2-7 and V is TRBV3-1 (or the pseudogene TRBV3-2); 7 nucleotides match TRBD2. V lost 2 bases, J lost 1 base, and 2 bases stayed unmatched. From germline, CDR1 is LGHDT and CDR2 YNNKEL (reference sequence). This CDR3 has 14 amino acids. CDR3 in amino acids: CASSQSGLSYEQYF. In nucleotides, the CDR3 is TGTGCCAGCAGCCAATCGGGACTATCCTACGAGCAGTACTTC.

CDR3 nucleotides: TGTGCCAGCTCACCAGGGAGCTTGGAGCAGTACTTC. Its translation is CASSPGSLEQYF. This chain uses TRBV18 with TRBJ2-7; a weak D match, TRBD2 (5 bases). The germline V gene encodes CDR1 KGHSH and CDR2 LQKENI. V was cut by 2 bases and J by 7 bases, with 9 bases left in between. The CDR3 loop spans 12 amino acids.